This TCR beta chain was retrieved from a study of blood T cell repertoires in COVID-19. As for the study in general: Nucleic acid was either cDNA or gDNA, and it came from T cells, B-cell-depleted T cells, or PBMCs.

As handled by the study authors: By means of reference gene primer amplification, nucleated cell counts were estimated. The table came from immunoSEQ multiplex PCR; TCRdb's copy has only in-frame clones and leaves some out. From that table come the V and J calls and clone size; the DNA was used to work out D and trimming. The sample contains more than 150,000 clones, approximately 88% of which appear only once. Germline values: CDR1 SGHNT, CDR2 YYREEE (reference sequence). The V end was cut by 5 bases, the J end by 0 bases, with 12 bases between. The length of the CDR3 is 14 residues. The sequence was obtained from a man in his forties with acute or convalescent COVID-19. The sequenced sample was peripheral blood. The chain carries TRBV5-4 and TRBJ2-7, with D possibly being TRBD2 (6 bases). CDR3 DNA: TGTGCCAGCAGTAAGAGCGGGTCCTCCTACGAGCAGTACTTC. Translation: CASSKSGSSYEQYF. Looking up the rest from reference TRBV5-4 and TRBJ2-7 gives the full variable domain: ETGVTQSPTHLIKTRGQQVTLRCSSQSGHNTVSWYQQALGQGPQFIFQYYREEENGRGNFPPRFSGLQFPNYSSELNVNALELDDSALYLCASSKSGSSYEQYFGPGTRLTVT.